This is a list of T cell receptor beta chains from one sample in a study of T cells after yellow fever vaccination. TCRdb re-called the 5' RACE reads through MiXCR, storing one row per CDR3 protein. The sample holds approximately 250,000 distinct CDR3 sequences, around 5.3% seen once. This material consisted of CD4+ T cells sorted from PBMCs, taken on the day of the yellow fever booster vaccination. Source of these receptors: a man younger than 35 who received the YFV17D yellow fever vaccine. Each CDR3 is given with its conserved first and last residue. Each record gives: V gene, clone size, CDR3 length, D gene, J gene, CDR3 DNA, CDR3 protein. A D gene is named only where the DNA matches it firmly. Not all rows give a size; the values are once, few, many and, for expanded clones, a class.

v_call: TRBV28; clone_size: many; cdr3_length: 15; d_call: .; j_call: TRBJ1-5; cdr3_nt: TGTGCCAGCACGACAACCACCAGGGGTAAGCAGCCCCAGCATTTT; cdr3_aa: CASTTTTRGKQPQHF
v_call: TRBV29-1; clone_size: many; cdr3_length: 12; d_call: .; j_call: TRBJ2-3; cdr3_nt: TGCAGCGTCAAGAGAGTTACAGATACGCAGTATTTT; cdr3_aa: CSVKRVTDTQYF
v_call: TRBV10-3; clone_size: .; cdr3_length: 15; d_call: .; j_call: TRBJ1-2; cdr3_nt: TGTGCCACAATCGGGGGTCGCAAGTCCAGGGGTGGCTACACCTTC; cdr3_aa: CATIGGRKSRGGYTF
v_call: TRBV20-1; clone_size: many; cdr3_length: 14; d_call: .; j_call: TRBJ2-3; cdr3_nt: TGCAGTGCTAGAGCCCCCACTAGCACAGATACGCAGTATTTT; cdr3_aa: CSARAPTSTDTQYF
v_call: TRBV12-3/TRBV12-4; clone_size: many; cdr3_length: 14; d_call: TRBD1; j_call: TRBJ2-5; cdr3_nt: TGTGCCAGCAGTTTTAATCAGGGGGACGGGACCCAGTACTTC; cdr3_aa: CASSFNQGDGTQYF
v_call: TRBV11-2; clone_size: many; cdr3_length: 15; d_call: TRBD2; j_call: TRBJ2-1; cdr3_nt: TGTGCCAGCAGCTTATCTGCGGGGGGGTGGGAGGAGCAGTTCTTC; cdr3_aa: CASSLSAGGWEEQFF
v_call: TRBV2; clone_size: few; cdr3_length: 14; d_call: TRBD1; j_call: TRBJ1-1; cdr3_nt: TGTGCCAGCATCTCACAGGGGGATATTCCTGAAGCTTTCTTT; cdr3_aa: CASISQGDIPEAFF
v_call: TRBV12-3/TRBV12-4; clone_size: .; cdr3_length: 13; d_call: .; j_call: TRBJ1-2; cdr3_nt: TGTGCCAGCAGCCCCCGACAGACCGGATACTACACCTTC; cdr3_aa: CASSPRQTGYYTF
v_call: TRBV5-5; clone_size: many; cdr3_length: 14; d_call: .; j_call: TRBJ2-7; cdr3_nt: TGTGCCAGCAGCCCAGCACCGACAGCCTACGAGCAGTACTTC; cdr3_aa: CASSPAPTAYEQYF
v_call: TRBV7-6; clone_size: many; cdr3_length: 15; d_call: TRBD2; j_call: TRBJ2-3; cdr3_nt: TGTGCCAGCACCAAGAGCGGGGCCCGCACAGATACGCAGTATTTT; cdr3_aa: CASTKSGARTDTQYF
v_call: TRBV15; clone_size: .; cdr3_length: 12; d_call: TRBD1; j_call: TRBJ1-1; cdr3_nt: TGTGCCACCAGAGAGGGGACAGGGGGAAAGTTCTTT; cdr3_aa: CATREGTGGKFF
v_call: TRBV20-1; clone_size: .; cdr3_length: 16; d_call: TRBD2; j_call: TRBJ2-7; cdr3_nt: TGCAGTGCTAGACTAGACACTAGCGGGGGATACTACGAGCAGTACTTC; cdr3_aa: CSARLDTSGGYYEQYF
v_call: TRBV15; clone_size: many; cdr3_length: 13; d_call: .; j_call: TRBJ2-7; cdr3_nt: TGTGCCACCAGGCGTCAGGGTTCCGGCGAGCAGTACTTC; cdr3_aa: CATRRQGSGEQYF
v_call: TRBV4-2; clone_size: .; cdr3_length: 16; d_call: .; j_call: TRBJ2-3; cdr3_nt: TGTGCCAGCAGCCCGCTAGGACAGTGGCTCACAGATACGCAGTATTTT; cdr3_aa: CASSPLGQWLTDTQYF
v_call: TRBV23-1; clone_size: .; cdr3_length: 23; d_call: TRBD1; j_call: TRBJ1-6; cdr3_nt: TGCGCCAGCACCTCACACGGTGGGGGTCTCAGGGGGCCCCGAAGCTCCTATAATTCACCCCTCCACTTT; cdr3_aa: CASTSHGGGLRGPRSSYNSPLHF
v_call: TRBV18; clone_size: .; cdr3_length: 16; d_call: TRBD2; j_call: TRBJ2-5; cdr3_nt: TGTGCCAGCTCACCAGCTAGCGGGGGACCCCAAGAGACCCAGTACTTC; cdr3_aa: CASSPASGGPQETQYF
v_call: TRBV4-3; clone_size: .; cdr3_length: 16; d_call: TRBD1; j_call: TRBJ1-4; cdr3_nt: TGCGCCAGCAGCCAGACATGGGACAGGAGAGATGAAAAACTGTTTTTT; cdr3_aa: CASSQTWDRRDEKLFF
v_call: TRBV5-1; clone_size: many; cdr3_length: 12; d_call: .; j_call: TRBJ2-5; cdr3_nt: TGCGCCAGCAGCTTGGCCCCCGAGACCCAGTACTTC; cdr3_aa: CASSLAPETQYF
v_call: TRBV7-9; clone_size: many; cdr3_length: 16; d_call: TRBD2; j_call: TRBJ2-2; cdr3_nt: TGTGCCAGCAGCCGACGTAGCGGGGTCGACACCGGGGAGCTGTTTTTT; cdr3_aa: CASSRRSGVDTGELFF
v_call: TRBV6-2/TRBV6-3; clone_size: few; cdr3_length: 17; d_call: TRBD2; j_call: TRBJ2-4; cdr3_nt: TGTGCCAGCAGTTACAGTCTAGCGGCTGTAGCCAAAAACATTCAGTACTTC; cdr3_aa: CASSYSLAAVAKNIQYF
v_call: TRBV5-1; clone_size: many; cdr3_length: 15; d_call: .; j_call: TRBJ2-7; cdr3_nt: TGCGCCAGCAGCTTGGAGGGGTTCCTCTCCTACGAGCAGTACTTC; cdr3_aa: CASSLEGFLSYEQYF
v_call: TRBV2; clone_size: few; cdr3_length: 12; d_call: .; j_call: TRBJ2-5; cdr3_nt: TGTGCCAGCAGAAAGGAAGAAGAGACCCAGTACTTC; cdr3_aa: CASRKEEETQYF
v_call: TRBV7-9; clone_size: .; cdr3_length: 14; d_call: TRBD1; j_call: TRBJ1-2; cdr3_nt: TGTGCCAGCAGCTTAGAGGACAGGGTACATGGCTACACCTTC; cdr3_aa: CASSLEDRVHGYTF
v_call: TRBV30; clone_size: .; cdr3_length: 14; d_call: .; j_call: TRBJ1-2; cdr3_nt: TGTGCCGGAAAGGCTGTTAGGGCTAACTATGGCTACACCTTC; cdr3_aa: CAGKAVRANYGYTF
v_call: TRBV3-1; clone_size: many; cdr3_length: 14; d_call: .; j_call: TRBJ1-4; cdr3_nt: TGTGCCAGCAGCCTGAGGGCCATAAATGAAAAACTGTTTTTT; cdr3_aa: CASSLRAINEKLFF
v_call: TRBV19; clone_size: few; cdr3_length: 15; d_call: TRBD1; j_call: TRBJ2-3; cdr3_nt: TGTGCCAGTAGACCGCAGGGGGCAATGGTAAATACGCAGTATTTT; cdr3_aa: CASRPQGAMVNTQYF
v_call: TRBV7-8; clone_size: many; cdr3_length: 19; d_call: TRBD1; j_call: TRBJ1-2; cdr3_nt: TGTGCCAGCAGCTCAAAAGCTAGAGGGACAGCCGGATTTAACTATGGCTACACCTTC; cdr3_aa: CASSSKARGTAGFNYGYTF
v_call: TRBV5-5; clone_size: .; cdr3_length: 13; d_call: .; j_call: TRBJ2-7; cdr3_nt: TGTGCCAGCAGCTTGGGCGTAGGGTTCGAGCAGTACTTC; cdr3_aa: CASSLGVGFEQYF
v_call: TRBV4-2; clone_size: few; cdr3_length: 16; d_call: .; j_call: TRBJ2-3; cdr3_nt: TGTGCCAGCAGCCAAGATCATGGGACCCGCACAGATACGCAGTATTTT; cdr3_aa: CASSQDHGTRTDTQYF
v_call: TRBV7-3; clone_size: many; cdr3_length: 14; d_call: .; j_call: TRBJ2-2; cdr3_nt: TGTGCCAGCAGGAAAATTCCGGGCGTCGGGGAGCTGTTTTTT; cdr3_aa: CASRKIPGVGELFF
v_call: TRBV19; clone_size: .; cdr3_length: 15; d_call: TRBD2; j_call: TRBJ2-5; cdr3_nt: TGTGCCAGTACCCCCCTAGCGGGGGGGCCGGAGACCCAGTACTTC; cdr3_aa: CASTPLAGGPETQYF
v_call: TRBV7-2; clone_size: .; cdr3_length: 16; d_call: TRBD1; j_call: TRBJ2-5; cdr3_nt: TGTGCCAGCAGCCCCCAGGGGACAGGGGGTTTTGAGACCCAGTACTTC; cdr3_aa: CASSPQGTGGFETQYF
v_call: TRBV7-9; clone_size: .; cdr3_length: 16; d_call: TRBD2; j_call: TRBJ2-5; cdr3_nt: TGTGCCAGCAGCCCCCCGGGACTAGCGGGGGTAGAGACCCAGTACTTC; cdr3_aa: CASSPPGLAGVETQYF
v_call: TRBV19; clone_size: many; cdr3_length: 14; d_call: .; j_call: TRBJ2-5; cdr3_nt: TGTGCCACCGATGGGGCCGGGGGTCAAGGGACCCAGTACTTC; cdr3_aa: CATDGAGGQGTQYF
v_call: TRBV29-1; clone_size: many; cdr3_length: 13; d_call: .; j_call: TRBJ2-2; cdr3_nt: TGCAGCGTTGAAGAGCAACCTTCAGGGGAGCTGTTTTTT; cdr3_aa: CSVEEQPSGELFF
v_call: TRBV3-1; clone_size: many; cdr3_length: 15; d_call: .; j_call: TRBJ1-5; cdr3_nt: TGTGCCAGCAGCACCCAAGCCGGGGGAGGGCAGCCCCAGCATTTT; cdr3_aa: CASSTQAGGGQPQHF